These 4 T cell receptor beta chains originate from one sample sequenced in a study of T cells in Graves' hyperthyroidism and ophthalmopathy (dated by TCRdb to the late 2010s). Library construction relied on multiplex PCR. Sequenced on an Illumina HiSeq 2000. The TCR beta CDR3 regions were amplified from RNA transcripts. The TCR CDR3 was subjected to a first round of RT-PCR using the HTBI primer set and the Qiagen OneStep RT-PCR kit. In TCRdb, the public reads were trimmed at Q25 with fastp and aligned with MiXCR, with productive beta chains retained. Rows are combined by CDR3 protein, so each entry shows the most common genes and DNA. This sample comprises hundreds of thousands of distinct CDR3 sequences, roughly 15% of them detected only once. The leading ten clones occupy around 4.5% of the sample. The sample comprised blood. These receptors originate from a woman in her thirties or forties with Graves' ophthalmopathy.

This clonotype was seen only a few times. The chain carries TRBV11-2 and TRBJ1-1, with 7 bases identical to TRBD1. The germline V gene encodes CDR1 SGHAT and CDR2 FQNNGV. This CDR3 is built from 17 residues. V lost 2 bases to trimming and J lost 5 bases; unmatched junction nucleotides: 14. The CDR3 is CASSLRPLGGAGTEAFF. In DNA form, the CDR3 reads TGTGCCAGCAGCTTACGGCCTTTAGGGGGCGCGGGAACTGAAGCTTTCTTT.

This clonotype was seen at least ten times. The V and J genes are TRBV27 and TRBJ2-7; D ambiguous. This CDR3 has 9 amino acids. Per the germline V gene, CDR1 is MNHEY and CDR2 is SMNVEV (reference sequence). V was clipped by 8 bases and J by 6 bases, with 5 bases between them. CDR3 coding DNA: TGTGCCAGCGCCCTCGAGCAGTACTTC. Amino acids: CASALEQYF.

The rearrangement joins TRBV12-3 or TRBV12-4 to TRBJ2-2; 10 bases are a match to TRBD2. J lost 5 bases, V lost 6 bases, and 15 bases had no gene match. The CDR3 loop spans 18 amino acids. The CDR3 is CASSLPGLAGVRTGELFF. In DNA, the CDR3 is TGTGCCAGCAGCCTCCCGGGGCTAGCGGGAGTTCGTACCGGGGAGCTGTTTTTT.

Ten or more counts support this clonotype. The chain employs TRBV28 and TRBJ1-5; 9 nucleotides line up with TRBD1. V lost 6 bases and J lost 4; bases outside the gene matches: 7. The CDR3 contains 15 residues. Per the germline V gene, CDR1 is MDHEN and CDR2 is SYDVKM. The CDR3 spells CASRYRQGDNQPQHF. As DNA, the CDR3 is TGTGCCAGCAGGTACAGACAGGGGGATAATCAGCCCCAGCATTTT.